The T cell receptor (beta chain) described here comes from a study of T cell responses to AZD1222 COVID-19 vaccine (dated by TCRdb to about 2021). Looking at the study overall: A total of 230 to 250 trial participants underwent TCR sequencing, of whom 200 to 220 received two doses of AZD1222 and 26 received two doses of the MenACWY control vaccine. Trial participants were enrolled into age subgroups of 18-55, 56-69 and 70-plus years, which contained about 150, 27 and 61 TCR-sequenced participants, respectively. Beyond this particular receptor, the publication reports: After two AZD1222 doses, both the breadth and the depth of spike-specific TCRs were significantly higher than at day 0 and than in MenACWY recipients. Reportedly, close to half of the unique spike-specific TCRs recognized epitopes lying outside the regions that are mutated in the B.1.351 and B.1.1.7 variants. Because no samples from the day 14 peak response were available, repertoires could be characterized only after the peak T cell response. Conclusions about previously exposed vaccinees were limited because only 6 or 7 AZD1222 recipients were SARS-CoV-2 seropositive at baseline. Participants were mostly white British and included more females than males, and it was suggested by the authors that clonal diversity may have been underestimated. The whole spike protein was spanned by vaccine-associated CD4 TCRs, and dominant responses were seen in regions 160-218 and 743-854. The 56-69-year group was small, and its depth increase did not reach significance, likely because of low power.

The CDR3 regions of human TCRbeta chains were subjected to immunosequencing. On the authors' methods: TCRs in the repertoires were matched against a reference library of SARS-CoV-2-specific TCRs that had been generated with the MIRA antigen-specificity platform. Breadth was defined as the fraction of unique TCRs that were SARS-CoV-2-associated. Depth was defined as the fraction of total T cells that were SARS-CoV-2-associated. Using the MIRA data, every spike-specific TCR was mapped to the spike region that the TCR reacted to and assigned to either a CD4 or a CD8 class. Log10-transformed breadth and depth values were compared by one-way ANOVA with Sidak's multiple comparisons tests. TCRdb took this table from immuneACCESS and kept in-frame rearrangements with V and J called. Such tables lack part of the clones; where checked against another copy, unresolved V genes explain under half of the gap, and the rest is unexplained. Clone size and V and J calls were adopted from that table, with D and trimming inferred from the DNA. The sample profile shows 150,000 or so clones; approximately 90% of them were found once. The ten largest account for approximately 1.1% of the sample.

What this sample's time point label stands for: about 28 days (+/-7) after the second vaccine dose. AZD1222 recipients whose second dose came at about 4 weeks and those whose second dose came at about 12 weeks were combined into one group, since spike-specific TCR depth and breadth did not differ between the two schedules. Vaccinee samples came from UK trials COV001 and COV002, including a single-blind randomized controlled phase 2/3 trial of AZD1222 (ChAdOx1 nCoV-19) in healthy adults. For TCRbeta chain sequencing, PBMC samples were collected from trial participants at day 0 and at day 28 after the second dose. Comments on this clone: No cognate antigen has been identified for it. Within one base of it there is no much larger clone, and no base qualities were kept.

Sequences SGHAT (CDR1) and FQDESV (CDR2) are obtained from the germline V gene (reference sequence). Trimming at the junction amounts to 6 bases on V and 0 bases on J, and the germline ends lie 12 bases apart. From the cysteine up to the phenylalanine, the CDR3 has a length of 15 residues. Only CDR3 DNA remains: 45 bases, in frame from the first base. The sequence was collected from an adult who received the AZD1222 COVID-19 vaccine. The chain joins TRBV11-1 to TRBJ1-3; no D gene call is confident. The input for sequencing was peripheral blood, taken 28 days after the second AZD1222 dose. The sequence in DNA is TGTGCCAGCAGGTCAACGAGGTTCTCTGGAAACACCATATATTTT. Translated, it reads CASRSTRFSGNTIYF.